This T cell receptor (beta chain) was captured by sequencing in a study of T-cell reconstitution after alpha-beta-depleted transplantation in children (TCRdb year 2016). Study-level background: The study quantitatively tracked T-cell immune reconstitution after TCRalphabeta/CD19-depleted allogeneic hematopoietic cell transplantation in children using TCR repertoire profiling.

The CDR3 measures 13 amino acids from cysteine to phenylalanine. Kept here is only the CDR3 DNA, which spans 39 bases and is read in frame from base 1. The germline V gene yields MDHEN for CDR1 and SYDVKM for CDR2. V is cut back by 7 bases and J by 5 bases, with 6 bases in the junction unmatched. Library prep was done by PCR. The reads were generated on an Illumina HiSeq 2500. To normalize quantification of the TCRbeta repertoire, the TCR libraries were built with molecular barcoding that relied on unique molecular identifiers. TCRdb redid the processing of the public reads, applying fastp at Q25 and MiXCR, and retained in-frame beta chains. Here each entry gathers all rows of one CDR3 protein and keeps the most common genes and DNA. A total of 500,000 or so distinct CDR3 sequences appear in this sample, approximately 32% of them only once. The ten largest account for 2% to 2.5% of the sample. Notes on this clonotype: Its antigen target is currently unknown. Base qualities are missing; no much larger clone stands one base away.

This sequence uses TRBV28 and TRBJ2-5; 8 bases in the middle match TRBD2. This receptor was identified in a human donor who donated a stem cell graft to a child with aplastic anemia. This specimen consisted of PBMCs from the stem cell graft donor, obtained from the stem cell graft. The CDR3 here reads CASNGRAGETQYF. At the DNA level, the sequence is TGTGCCAGCAACGGGAGGGCCGGGGAGACCCAGTACTTC.